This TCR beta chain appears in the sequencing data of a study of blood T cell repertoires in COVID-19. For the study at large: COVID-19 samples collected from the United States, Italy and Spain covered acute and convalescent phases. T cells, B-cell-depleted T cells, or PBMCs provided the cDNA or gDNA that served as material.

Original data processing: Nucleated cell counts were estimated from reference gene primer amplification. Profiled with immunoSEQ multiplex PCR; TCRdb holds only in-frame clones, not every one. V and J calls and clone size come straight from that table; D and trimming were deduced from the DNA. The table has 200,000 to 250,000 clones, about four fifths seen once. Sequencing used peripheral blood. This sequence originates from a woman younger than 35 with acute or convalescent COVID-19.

The CDR3 loop reads CASSPSGSSYNEQFF. CDR3 in DNA: TGTGCCAGCAGCCCCAGCGGGAGCTCCTACAATGAGCAGTTCTTC. This chain links TRBV11-1 with TRBJ2-1; 8 bases match TRBD2. The CDR3 is 15 residues long. Germline CDR1 reads SGHAT; CDR2 reads FQDESV (reference sequence). V shed 5 bases and J 0 bases; nucleotides not matched to a gene: 3.